Below are 13 T cell receptor beta chains sequenced from a single sample in a study of early T cells in non-severe SARS-CoV-2 infection. A single record per CDR3 protein comes from TCRdb applying MiXCR to the 5' RACE reads. This table holds roughly 51,000 distinct CDR3 sequences, 6.2% found once. Sequencing was done on a sample of whole blood. The receptors shown here come from an adult who was a healthcare worker with PCR-confirmed SARS-CoV-2 infection or an uninfected control (not recorded which).

For the CDR3, the DNA is TGTGCCAGCAGCTTAAACCCGGGACTCCCGGACATTCAGTACTTC. It yields the protein CASSLNPGLPDIQYF. The rearrangement links TRBV7-2 to TRBJ2-4; D may be TRBD2 (6 bases). There are 15 residues in the CDR3. Germline V gene sequence: CDR1 SGHTA, CDR2 FQGNSA. V was cut by 2 bases and J by 8 bases, with 16 bases left in between.

The sample holds many counts of this clonotype. The chain recombines TRBV6-4 with TRBJ1-6, with TRBD1 matching 7 bases. This CDR3 is built from 15 residues. V lost 6 bases and J lost 7; bases outside the gene matches: 9. The germline CDR1 and CDR2 sequences are MRHNA and SNTAGT. CDR3 bases: TGTGCCAGCAGAGGACAGGCCGAAGCAAATTCACCCCTCCACTTT. Encoded protein: CASRGQAEANSPLHF.

The chain recombines TRBV4-3 with TRBJ1-3; maybe TRBD1 (5 bases). V shed 4 bases and J shed 0 bases, with 13 bases lying between them. CDR3 length: 16 residues. From germline, CDR1 is LGHNA and CDR2 YSLEER. CDR3 in amino acids: CASSPGALSSGNTIYF. In DNA form, the CDR3 reads TGCGCCAGCAGCCCCGGGGCCCTAAGCTCTGGAAACACCATATATTTT.

This clonotype was seen many times. The chain couples TRBV5-6 to TRBJ1-2; D gene uncertain. V lost 2 bases, J lost 2 bases, and 10 bases lay in between. Germline CDR1 reads SGHDT; CDR2 reads YYEEEE. The length of the CDR3 is 14 residues. For the CDR3, the DNA is TGTGCCAGCAGCTTTATAGGGCAGAACTATGGCTACACCTTC. Its protein product is CASSFIGQNYGYTF. The entire variable domain, with the rest obtained from reference TRBV5-6 and TRBJ1-2, is as follows: DAGVTQSPTHLIKTRGQQVTLRCSPKSGHDTVSWYQQALGQGPQFIFQYYEEEERQRGNFPDRFSGHQFPNYSSELNVNALLLGDSALYLCASSFIGQNYGYTFGSGTRLTVV.

This clonotype was recorded a few times. This chain joins TRBV7-9 and TRBJ2-6; TRBD1 might be the D (6 bases). This CDR3 is 17 amino acids long. The V end was cut by 8 bases, the J end by 2 bases, with 19 bases between. Germline lookup yields CDR1 SEHNR and CDR2 FQNEAQ (reference sequence). As DNA, the CDR3 is TGTGCCAGCGGGATTCTCCGGACAGCCCCTGGGGCCAACGTCCTGACTTTC. Residues: CASGILRTAPGANVLTF.

This clonotype was picked up many times. In DNA, the CDR3 is TGTGCCAGCAGCTTAGCGAAGACAGGGGGCTTTCTTCTCGATGGCTACACCTTC. Amino acid sequence: CASSLAKTGGFLLDGYTF. The V gene is TRBV7-9, the J gene TRBJ1-2; 10 nucleotides line up with TRBD1. Losses at the gene ends were 0 bases for V and 6 bases for J; bases not matched to a gene: 13. In germline, CDR1 is SEHNR, CDR2 FQNEAQ (reference sequence). This CDR3 has 18 amino acids.

To note about this clonotype: One base away lies a much larger clone, so this may be a sequencing read error. This chain uses TRBV5-1 with TRBJ1-1; 10 bases are a match to TRBD1. Germline-derived CDR1 and CDR2 are SGHRS and YFSETQ. V shed 0 bases, J shed 3 bases, and the junction held 11 bases outside the gene matches. The CDR3 has 18 amino acids. CDR3 amino acids: CASSLVADRGTSHTEAFF. CDR3 bases: TGCGCCAGCAGCTTGGTAGCGGACAGGGGGACGAGTCACACTGAAGCTTTCTTT.

This clonotype was counted between two and nine times. The rearrangement joins TRBV4-2 to TRBJ2-2, with D perhaps TRBD2 (6 bases). Per the germline V gene, CDR1 is LGHNA and CDR2 is YNFKEQ. The CDR3 runs 14 residues. V was shortened by 6 bases and J by 1 base, with 9 bases between the two germline ends. The CDR3 nucleotides are TGTGCCAGCAGATGGGGGGAGAACACCGGGGAGCTGTTTTTT. It translates to CASRWGENTGELFF.

This clonotype was counted many times. An end of the junction does not agree with germline; a read error may underlie this. CDR3 in DNA: TGTGCTAGCAGCTTACGGGTGAGGTACACTGAAGCTTTCTTT. This translates into CASSLRVRYTEAFF. V is TRBV7-7 and J is TRBJ1-1; D not certain. Germline CDR1 SSHAT, CDR2 FNYEAQ (reference sequence). The CDR3 runs 14 residues.

Many counts were recorded for this clonotype. The chain couples TRBV11-2 to TRBJ2-7; D may be TRBD1 (6 bases). Germline V gene sequence: CDR1 SGHAT, CDR2 FQNNGV. The V end was cut by 4 bases, the J end by 2 bases, with 12 bases between. The CDR3 is 14 amino acids. DNA of the CDR3: TGTGCCAGCAGCTCTAACGACAGGCCCTACGAGCAGTACTTC. It yields the protein CASSSNDRPYEQYF.

The rearrangement uses TRBV7-8 and TRBJ2-1; TRBD2 matches 8 bases. The germline V gene has CDR1 SGHVS and CDR2 FQNEAQ. V dropped 5 bases and J dropped 6; count of bases not matched to a gene: 9. CDR3 length: 15 residues. The CDR3 sequence is CASSGTGGPFNEQFF. CDR3 DNA: TGTGCCAGCAGCGGCACGGGGGGGCCTTTCAATGAGCAGTTCTTC.

The CDR3 sequence is CASSADYTEAFF. In nucleotides, the CDR3 is TGTGCCAGCAGCGCAGATTACACTGAAGCTTTCTTT. The rearrangement links TRBV6-1 to TRBJ1-1, with D unclear. Germline V gene sequence: CDR1 MNHNS, CDR2 SASEGT. This CDR3 comprises 12 residues. Trimming took 6 bases from V and 3 from J, leaving 8 bases between them.

The gene calls are TRBV11-2 and TRBJ2-5, with 7 nucleotides matching TRBD2. The CDR3 sequence is 16 residues long. The germline V gene encodes CDR1 SGHAT and CDR2 FQNNGV. The ends lost 5 bases at V and 2 bases at J; junction bases unmatched: 11. The CDR3 bases are TGTGCCAGCAGCCCGAGAGGAGCGGGGCCACAAGAGACCCAGTACTTC. Translation: CASSPRGAGPQETQYF.